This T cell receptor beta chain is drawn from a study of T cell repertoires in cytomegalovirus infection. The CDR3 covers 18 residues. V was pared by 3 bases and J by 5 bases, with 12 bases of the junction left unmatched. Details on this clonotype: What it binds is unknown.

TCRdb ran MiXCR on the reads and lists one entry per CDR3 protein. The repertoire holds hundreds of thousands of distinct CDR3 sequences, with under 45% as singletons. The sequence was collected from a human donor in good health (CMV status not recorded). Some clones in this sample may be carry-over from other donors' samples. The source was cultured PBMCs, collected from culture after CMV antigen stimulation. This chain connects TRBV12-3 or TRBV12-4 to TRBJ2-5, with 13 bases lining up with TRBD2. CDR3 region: CASSFPAGTSGIYETQYF. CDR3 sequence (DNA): TGTGCCAGCAGTTTTCCGGCGGGGACTAGCGGGATATATGAGACCCAGTACTTC.